This T cell receptor (beta chain) was identified in a study of blood T cells in healthy people across ages. Combining a sample-barcoded 5' primer with a J-beta primer mix, a second PCR ran for roughly 7 to 11 cycles. Every molecule of cDNA carried a tag from a template-switch adaptor with 12 random nucleotides. Sequencing recovered at least 3 million CDR3-containing paired-end reads from each sample. TCRdb re-called the 5' RACE reads through MiXCR, storing one row per CDR3 protein. The profile shows some 1,800,000 distinct CDR3 sequences, 39% of them singletons. V trimming: 5 bases; J trimming: 7 bases; junction bases outside the gene matches: 1. CDR3 size: 12 residues. Only a few counts were recorded for this clonotype. Donors ranged from 6 to 90 years old and were healthy Caucasians in Russia.

This receptor was taken from a human donor in good health. This sequence joins TRBV12-3 or TRBV12-4 and TRBJ1-2; 10 bases line up with TRBD1. Sequenced sample: blood. The chain's CDR3 is CASSGQGGGYTF. The CDR3 DNA reads TGTGCCAGCAGTGGACAGGGGGGTGGCTACACCTTC.